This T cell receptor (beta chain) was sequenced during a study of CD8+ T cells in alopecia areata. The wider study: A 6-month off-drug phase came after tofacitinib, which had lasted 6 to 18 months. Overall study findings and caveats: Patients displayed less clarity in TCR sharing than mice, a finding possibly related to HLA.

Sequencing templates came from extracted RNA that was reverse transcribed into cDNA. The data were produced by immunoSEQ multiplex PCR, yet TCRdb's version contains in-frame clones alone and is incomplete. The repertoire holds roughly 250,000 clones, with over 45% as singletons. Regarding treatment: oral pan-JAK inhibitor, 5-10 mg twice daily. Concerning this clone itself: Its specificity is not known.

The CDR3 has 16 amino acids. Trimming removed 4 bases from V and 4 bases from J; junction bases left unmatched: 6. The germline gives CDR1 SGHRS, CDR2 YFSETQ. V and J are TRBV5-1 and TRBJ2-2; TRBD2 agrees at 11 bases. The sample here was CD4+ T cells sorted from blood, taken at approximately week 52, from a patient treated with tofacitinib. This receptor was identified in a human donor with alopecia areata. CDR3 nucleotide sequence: TGCGCCAGCAGCCAGGCACTAGCGGGGGCCACCGGGGAGCTGTTTTTT. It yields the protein CASSQALAGATGELFF.